The 7 T cell receptor beta chains below were found in one sample sequenced in a study of identical twins. TCRdb fed the 5' RACE reads into MiXCR, producing one record per CDR3 protein. Altogether 1.5 million to 2 million distinct CDR3 sequences are present, under 35% being singletons, with the ten largest covering around 0.3%. Input material: cord blood. These receptor sequences come from a newborn girl in good health.

In this sample, this clonotype turned up once. This sequence joins TRBV20-1 and TRBJ2-2, with TRBD2 matching 8 bases. The junction had 6 bases not matched to a gene; V was cut back by 0 bases and J by 6 bases. CDR1 is DFQATT and CDR2 is SNEGSKA in the germline V gene (reference sequence). CDR3 length: 15 amino acids. This CDR3 reads CSARDPSGSAGELFF. DNA of the CDR3: TGCAGTGCTAGAGATCCAAGCGGGAGTGCCGGGGAGCTGTTTTTT.

V gene TRBV6-1 combines with J gene TRBJ1-6; D might be TRBD1 (6 bases). Deletions cut 3 bases from V and 5 bases from J, with 11 bases between. CDR3 length: 15 amino acids. The germline V gene has CDR1 MNHNS and CDR2 SASEGT. The CDR3 DNA reads as TGTGCCAGCAGTGAGCTCAGGGGCGATAATTCACCCCTCCACTTT. It yields the protein CASSELRGDNSPLHF.

V usage is TRBV4-2 and J usage is TRBJ2-3, with 9 bases aligning to TRBD1. This CDR3 contains 16 residues. Germline lookup yields CDR1 LGHNA and CDR2 YNFKEQ. V shed 1 base and J 4 bases; nucleotides not matched to a gene: 6. The CDR3 sequence: CASSQATGTGPDTQYF. The CDR3 DNA sequence: TGTGCCAGCAGCCAAGCCACCGGGACAGGGCCAGATACGCAGTATTTT.

This clonotype was observed a handful of times. DNA of the CDR3: TGTGCCAGCAGCCAATGGCTAGCGGGGGGTACATCCTACGAGCAGTACTTC. Residues: CASSQWLAGGTSYEQYF. This chain joins TRBV3-1 and TRBJ2-7; 11 bases fit TRBD2. Germline V gene data show CDR1 as LGHDT and CDR2 as YNNKEL (reference sequence). Trimming removed 2 bases from V and 1 base from J; junction bases left unmatched: 7. This CDR3 is built from 17 residues.

The chain couples TRBV30 to TRBJ2-1; 10 bases fit TRBD2. The J call is uncertain, as TRBJ2-7 better fits the DNA end. The germline gives CDR1 GTSNPN, CDR2 SVGIG (reference sequence). This CDR3 is built from 15 residues. DNA of the CDR3: TGTGCCTGGAGGGCGGGACTAGCGCCCTACAATGAGCAGTACTTC. It is translated as CAWRAGLAPYNEQYF.

The V gene is TRBV5-1, the J gene TRBJ2-2; 8 nucleotides line up with TRBD2. Germline V lookup: CDR1 SGHRS, CDR2 YFSETQ. The trim removed 0 bases at V and 0 bases at J, leaving 7 bases unmatched. The CDR3 has 18 amino acids. CDR3 in amino acids: CASSLAVSGVTNTGELFF. DNA of the CDR3: TGCGCCAGCAGCTTGGCCGTTAGCGGGGTAACGAACACCGGGGAGCTGTTTTTT.

The CDR3 spells CSASPIAGVFF. CDR3 bases: TGCAGTGCTAGCCCAATAGCGGGAGTGTTCTTC. The chain is built from TRBV20-1 and TRBJ2-1; 9 bases fit TRBD2. Germline V gene sequence: CDR1 DFQATT, CDR2 SNEGSKA (reference sequence). V gave up 3 bases and J gave up 15 bases; unmatched junction bases: 6. The CDR3 extends over 11 amino acids.